The clone carrying this TCR beta chain was counted once. These data originate in a study of blood T cell repertoires in COVID-19. Study-wide context: The cDNA or gDNA used as material had been derived from T cells, B-cell-depleted T cells, or PBMCs.

As originally analysed: Amplifying reference gene primers gave estimates of nucleated cell counts. Some clones are missing from TCRdb's copy, which holds only in-frame ones; the method was immunoSEQ multiplex PCR. D and trimming were read from the DNA, whereas the V and J calls and clone size are those reported in that table. The top ten clones hold 1% to 1.5% of a sample with some 300,000 clones, approximately 86% of them seen once. Sequenced sample: peripheral blood. The clonotype comes from a man between 65 and 85 years old with acute or convalescent COVID-19.

The CDR3 nucleotides read TGTGCCAGCAGCTTGGCCGGGAGGATGAACACCGGGGAGCTGTTTTTT. Amino acids: CASSLAGRMNTGELFF. This chain connects TRBV5-4 to TRBJ2-2, with 7 bases lining up with TRBD2. This CDR3 has 16 residues. Germline V lookup: CDR1 SGHNT, CDR2 YYREEE (reference sequence). V was clipped by 0 bases and J by 1 base; unmatched bases: 3.